This T cell receptor (beta chain) was captured in a study of blood T cells in healthy people across ages. Regarding the study as a whole: Donors of long life had a larger count of naive CD4+ cells and greater diversity than aged donors. Older age went with lower TCR beta diversity per million T cells, in a roughly linear way.

V was clipped by 6 bases and J by 0 bases; unmatched bases: 7. CDR3 size: 16 residues. Germline values: CDR1 MNHEY, CDR2 SVGEGT. Concerning this clonotype: Its antigen is undetermined.

A second PCR, run for roughly 7 to 12 cycles, used a sample-barcoded 5' primer plus a J-beta primer mix. Every single cDNA molecule received a tag from a template-switch adaptor with 12 random nucleotides. At least 2.5 million CDR3-containing paired-end reads were obtained per sample. From the 5' RACE reads, TCRdb called clonotypes with MiXCR, one entry per CDR3 protein. The sample lists approximately 1,700,000 distinct CDR3 sequences; approximately 40% were seen once. Specimen: blood. The chain has TRBV6-2 or TRBV6-3 and TRBJ2-1, with 8 bases lining up with TRBD1. This receptor was identified in a human donor in good health. The CDR3 DNA sequence: TGTGCCAGCAGGGACCAAACAGGGGGCTCCTACAATGAGCAGTTCTTC. Residues: CASRDQTGGSYNEQFF.